The 18 T cell receptor beta chains listed next were all sequenced from one sample in a study of shared clonotypes between healthy human individuals. Libraries were prepared by immunoSEQ multiplex PCR; TCRdb keeps only in-frame clonotypes and omits some of them. The sample holds 1.5 million to 1.9 million clones, 95% to 99% seen once. Sequencing was done on a sample of naive CD4+ T cells sorted from blood. Subset of the sample: CD45RA+ positively selected. The receptors stem from a man aged 25 to 40 in good health.

This chain joins TRBV7-2 and TRBJ2-1; 11 positions agree with TRBD1. V shed 5 bases, J shed 9 bases, and the junction held 12 bases outside the gene matches. The CDR3 covers 16 residues. Germline V gives CDR1 SGHTA, CDR2 FQGNSA. CDR3 in amino acids: CASSERQDRGRIEQFF. CDR3 DNA: TGTGCCAGCAGCGAGAGACAGGACAGGGGGCGCATTGAGCAGTTCTTC.

A single count supports this clone. The chain joins TRBV27 to TRBJ2-5, with a weak D call TRBD1 (5 bases). V dropped 9 bases and J dropped 5 bases, with 19 bases sitting between them. CDR1 and CDR2 from the germline V gene are MNHEY and SMNVEV (reference sequence). The CDR3 is made up of 14 amino acids. The CDR3 region has the DNA TGTGCCAGTAGGGGCTACCCGGACCGGGAGACCCAGTACTTC. This sequence encodes CASRGYPDRETQYF.

CDR3 DNA: TGTGCCAGCAGTCTGCGGACAGGAAGCTACGTGGAGCAGTACTTC. As protein: CASSLRTGSYVEQYF. This chain connects TRBV2 to TRBJ2-7, with 7 bases fitting TRBD1. The CDR3 runs 15 residues. V lost 5 bases to trimming and J lost 7 bases; unmatched junction nucleotides: 14. Looked up from germline, CDR1 is SNHLY and CDR2 is FYNNEI.

V is TRBV7-2 and J is TRBJ2-7; tentative D call: TRBD2 (6 bases). Germline V lookup: CDR1 SGHTA, CDR2 FQGNSA. Trimming took off 1 base at V and 2 bases at J, with 18 bases between the two ends. This CDR3 contains 17 residues. The CDR3 loop reads CASSLEGIQRATYEQYF. Here the CDR3 DNA reads TGTGCCAGCAGCTTAGAGGGAATCCAGCGGGCCACCTACGAGCAGTACTTC.

V and J are TRBV18 and TRBJ2-1, with a tentative D call TRBD1 (6 bases). V lost 6 bases and J 8 bases, leaving 17 bases between the germline ends. This CDR3 has 14 amino acids. Germline CDR1 reads KGHSH; CDR2 reads LQKENI. CDR3 bases: TGTGCCAGCTCCCTCAGGAACAGGGTTCATGAGCAGTTCTTC. Translating gives CASSLRNRVHEQFF.

This clone has just one count. The chain is built from TRBV19 and TRBJ1-5, with TRBD1 matching over 8 bases. The CDR3 has 16 residues. In germline, CDR1 is LNHDA, CDR2 SQIVND (reference sequence). J lost 1 base, V lost 4 bases, and 6 bases had no gene match. CDR3: CASSTKDRVSNQPQHF. The CDR3 DNA reads as TGTGCCAGTAGTACGAAGGACAGGGTAAGCAATCAGCCCCAGCATTTT.

This chain joins TRBV5-4 and TRBJ2-2; D gene unclear. The CDR3 runs 13 residues. The germline CDR1 and CDR2 sequences are SGHNT and YYREEE (reference sequence). CDR3 region: CAVSQANTGELFF. The CDR3 DNA reads TGTGCGGTAAGCCAGGCGAACACCGGGGAGCTGTTTTTT.

The V and J genes are TRBV6-6 and TRBJ2-3, with D perhaps TRBD1 (5 bases). V lost 6 bases to trimming and J lost 0 bases, with 16 bases between them. The CDR3 contains 16 residues. From germline, CDR1 is MNHNY and CDR2 SVGAGI (reference sequence). CDR3 residues: CASSHTPTVSTDTQYF. The DNA of the CDR3 is TGTGCCAGCAGCCATACACCGACAGTTAGCACAGATACGCAGTATTTT.

The CDR3 region has the DNA TGTGCCAGCAGCCGGGAGGATACGCAGTATTTT. Protein sequence: CASSREDTQYF. The chain couples TRBV6-1 to TRBJ2-3; possible D gene TRBD2, 6 bases. Germline values: CDR1 MNHNS, CDR2 SASEGT. V shed 6 bases and J shed 6 bases, with 7 bases lying between them. The CDR3 runs 11 residues.

The CDR3 nucleotides are TGCGCCAGCAGCTTCATGCGCCCAGGGGTTGAAAAACTGTTTTTT. Protein product: CASSFMRPGVEKLFF. The chain has TRBV5-1 and TRBJ1-4; D is perhaps TRBD1 (6 bases). V lost 2 bases, J lost 7 bases, and 15 bases lay in between. Germline CDR1 and CDR2: SGHRS and YFSETQ. This CDR3 contains 15 residues.

CDR3: CATTPTGVDGPQHF. The DNA for the CDR3 is TGTGCCACCACCCCGACAGGGGTGGATGGGCCCCAGCATTTT. This chain uses TRBV19 with TRBJ1-5; 8 positions agree with TRBD1. Germline V gives CDR1 LNHDA, CDR2 SQIVND (reference sequence). This CDR3 region has 14 residues. Trimming at V came to 10 bases and at J to 9 bases, leaving 14 bases not matched to a gene.

This chain joins TRBV9 and TRBJ2-7, with 7 bases identical to TRBD1. The CDR3 totals 15 residues. Trimming removed 2 bases from V and 4 bases from J; junction bases left unmatched: 9. Per germline, CDR1 SGDLS and CDR2 YYNGEE. The CDR3: CASSVEWTGDYEQYF. The CDR3 DNA is TGTGCCAGCAGCGTTGAGTGGACAGGTGATTACGAGCAGTACTTC.

The genes are TRBV21-1 and TRBJ2-7; the table names TRBD2, a call not compared with the DNA. TRBV21-1 is given as a pseudogene. CDR3 length equals 17 residues. CDR3: CASSKAPLKESAYEQYF. In DNA form, the CDR3 reads TGTGCCAGCAGCAAAGCGCCCCTTAAGGAGTCAGCCTACGAGCAGTACTTC.

The rearrangement uses TRBV2 and TRBJ2-2; D is perhaps TRBD1 (5 bases). This CDR3 is 14 amino acids long. Germline V gene lookup returns CDR1 SNHLY and CDR2 FYNNEI. V was pared by 7 bases and J by 4 bases, with 13 bases between. CDR3 amino acids: CASKGVVGTGELFF. The CDR3 region has the DNA TGTGCCAGCAAAGGGGTGGTGGGCACCGGGGAGCTGTTTTTT.

This clone was recorded only once. This chain links TRBV5-3 with TRBJ2-3, with TRBD2 as a possible D gene (5 bases). TRBV5-3 belongs to the ORF category, with a function that is uncertain. The CDR3 sequence is 19 residues long. The germline V and J ends were trimmed by 2 bases and 4 bases, with 26 bases remaining between them. In DNA form, the CDR3 reads TGTGCCAGAAGCTTCACCTCATTGAGAAACGGGATCCCCGCAGATACGCAGTATTTT. This translates into CARSFTSLRNGIPADTQYF.

In DNA form, the CDR3 reads TGTGCCAGCAGTGAAGATCTCTGGCCTAGCGGCTACAATGAGCAGTTCTTC. It codes for CASSEDLWPSGYNEQFF. This chain connects TRBV2 to TRBJ2-1; 7 bases are a match to TRBD2. The CDR3 contains 17 residues. The trim removed 1 base at V and 3 bases at J, leaving 9 bases unmatched. Germline CDR1 is SNHLY and CDR2 is FYNNEI.

The chain is built from TRBV5-4 and TRBJ2-3, with TRBD2 matching over 9 bases. Germline values: CDR1 SGHNT, CDR2 YYREEE (reference sequence). The CDR3 extends over 16 amino acids. The V and J ends lost 4 bases and 0 bases, in that order; junction bases with no gene match: 6. CDR3 sequence: CASSPGGRGSTDTQYF. CDR3 DNA: TGTGCCAGCAGCCCCGGCGGGAGGGGTAGCACAGATACGCAGTATTTT. The full variable domain, completed using reference TRBV5-4 and TRBJ2-3, is ETGVTQSPTHLIKTRGQQVTLRCSSQSGHNTVSWYQQALGQGPQFIFQYYREEENGRGNFPPRFSGLQFPNYSSELNVNALELDDSALYLCASSPGGRGSTDTQYFGPGTRLTVL.

A word on this clone: Other DNA sequences in this sample translate to the same CDR3. The V call is TRBV5-1, the J call TRBJ2-7; 7 nucleotides match TRBD2. Germline V lookup: CDR1 SGHRS, CDR2 YFSETQ. CDR3 size: 14 residues. V was clipped by 4 bases and J by 0 bases; unmatched bases: 4. CDR3 amino acids: CASSPRDYSYEQYF. The CDR3 bases are TGCGCCAGCAGCCCCCGGGACTACTCCTACGAGCAGTACTTC.